This TCR beta chain was documented in a study of T cell responses to AZD1222 COVID-19 vaccine. Trimming cost V 8 bases and J 8 bases, with 3 bases left between them. There are 8 residues in the CDR3. Germline CDR1 is MNHEY and CDR2 is SMNVEV (reference sequence). Repertoires were generated with immunoSEQ multiplex PCR, while TCRdb's copy carries only in-frame clones and drops some. This sample has 150,000 to 200,000 clones, with around 93% found just once. This specimen consisted of peripheral blood, obtained on day 0 of AZD1222 vaccination. The chain combines TRBV27 with TRBJ1-1; no clear D gene. This TCR was recovered from an adult in good health. The CDR3 protein is CASPEAFF. DNA for the CDR3: TGTGCCAGCCCCGAAGCTTTCTTT.